Following are 9 T cell receptor beta chains from one sample sequenced in a study of human T cells and chemical hapten exposure. TCRdb reprocessed the RACE reads via MiXCR and lists one record per CDR3 protein. Seen here are some 340,000 distinct CDR3 sequences, roughly 6.9% observed once, and the top ten hold 7.5% to 9%. Time point meaning: patch test 1, 2 weeks after DPC sensitization. Described treatment: therapeutic diphenylcyclopropenone sensitization with weekly scalp DPC. The sample consisted of whole blood, taken in connection with sensitization to the hapten diphenylcyclopropenone (DPC). The receptors come from a woman between 18 and 29 years old with alopecia areata. Some clones in this sample may be carry-over from other donors' samples.

For the CDR3, the DNA is TGTGCCAGCAGAGGAGGAGAGTGGGGCAAAGAGACCCAGTACTTC. Its translation is CASRGGEWGKETQYF. The rearrangement links TRBV27 to TRBJ2-5, with D tentatively TRBD1 or TRBD2 (5 bases each). This CDR3 has 15 residues. Deletions cut 6 bases from V and 3 bases from J, with 17 bases between. Looked up from germline, CDR1 is MNHEY and CDR2 is SMNVEV (reference sequence).

This clonotype has just a few counts. The chain carries TRBV2 and TRBJ1-5, with D uncertain. Germline CDR1 SNHLY, CDR2 FYNNEI. With 4 bases removed from V and 6 bases from J, the gap between germline ends came to 10 bases. This CDR3 is built from 13 residues. The CDR3 here is CASSVSGSQPQHF. DNA of the CDR3: TGTGCCAGCAGTGTCTCGGGGAGTCAGCCCCAGCATTTT.

This clonotype was seen more than once but under ten times. The rearrangement joins TRBV4-1 to TRBJ1-3; D might be TRBD1 (5 bases). V was cut by 1 base and J by 3 bases, with 10 bases left in between. From germline, CDR1 is MGHRA and CDR2 YSYEKL. The CDR3 contains 15 residues. CDR3 loop: CASSQGPGIGNTIYF. The CDR3 nucleotides are TGCGCCAGCAGCCAAGGTCCAGGGATTGGAAACACCATATATTTT.

The chain has TRBV7-6 and TRBJ2-2; D is perhaps TRBD2 (7 bases). This CDR3 region has 17 residues. In germline, CDR1 is SGHVS, CDR2 FNYEAQ. With 5 bases removed from V and 0 bases from J, the gap between germline ends came to 16 bases. CDR3 loop: CASSPGGGEANTGELFF. In nucleotides, the CDR3 is TGTGCCAGCAGCCCTGGCGGGGGCGAAGCGAACACCGGGGAGCTGTTTTTT.

This chain joins TRBV7-3 and TRBJ2-3; the match to TRBD2 covers 14 bases. V lost 5 bases and J lost 6; bases outside the gene matches: 4. The CDR3 has 15 residues. The germline CDR1 and CDR2 sequences are SGHTA and FQGTGA. CDR3 amino acids: CASSTGLAGVDTQYF. In DNA form, the CDR3 reads TGTGCCAGCAGCACGGGACTAGCGGGGGTGGATACGCAGTATTTT. Full variable domain (outside the CDR3, taken from reference TRBV7-3 and TRBJ2-3): GAGVSQTPSNKVTEKGKYVELRCDPISGHTALYWYRQSLGQGPEFLIYFQGTGAADDSGLPNDRFFAVRPEGSVSTLKIQRTERGDSAVYLCASSTGLAGVDTQYFGPGTRLTVL.

This clonotype came up a few times. This chain links TRBV12-3 or TRBV12-4 with TRBJ1-2; D call uncertain. The V and J ends lost 2 bases and 0 bases respectively, with 10 bases between them. This CDR3 has 15 amino acids. The CDR3 loop is CASSLLGLANYGYTF. DNA of the CDR3: TGTGCCAGCAGTTTATTAGGGTTAGCTAACTATGGCTACACCTTC.

In its sample, this clonotype was seen a few times. The chain carries TRBV9 and TRBJ2-3; 12 bases fit TRBD2. This CDR3 has 17 residues. The germline gives CDR1 SGDLS, CDR2 YYNGEE. V lost 0 bases to trimming and J lost 2 bases; unmatched junction nucleotides: 4. CDR3 DNA sequence: TGTGCCAGCAGCGTAGAGGGACTAGCGGGTTTCACAGATACGCAGTATTTT. Amino acids: CASSVEGLAGFTDTQYF.

This sequence joins TRBV12-3 or TRBV12-4 and TRBJ1-3; perhaps TRBD1 as D (6 bases). Trimming pared 4 bases from V and 0 bases from J, leaving 13 bases between. The CDR3 has 16 amino acids. CDR3 protein: CASSSYSGVSGNTIYF. The DNA of the CDR3 is TGTGCCAGCAGTTCATACTCAGGGGTCTCTGGAAACACCATATATTTT.

This clonotype was picked up many times. The chain couples TRBV2 to TRBJ2-1; D uncertain. Germline CDR1 is SNHLY and CDR2 is FYNNEI. The V and J ends lost 6 bases and 7 bases respectively, with 16 bases between them. The CDR3 length is 14 residues. CDR3 in amino acids: CASRMATLRNEQFF. The CDR3 nucleotides are TGTGCCAGCAGGATGGCGACGCTGAGAAATGAGCAGTTCTTC.